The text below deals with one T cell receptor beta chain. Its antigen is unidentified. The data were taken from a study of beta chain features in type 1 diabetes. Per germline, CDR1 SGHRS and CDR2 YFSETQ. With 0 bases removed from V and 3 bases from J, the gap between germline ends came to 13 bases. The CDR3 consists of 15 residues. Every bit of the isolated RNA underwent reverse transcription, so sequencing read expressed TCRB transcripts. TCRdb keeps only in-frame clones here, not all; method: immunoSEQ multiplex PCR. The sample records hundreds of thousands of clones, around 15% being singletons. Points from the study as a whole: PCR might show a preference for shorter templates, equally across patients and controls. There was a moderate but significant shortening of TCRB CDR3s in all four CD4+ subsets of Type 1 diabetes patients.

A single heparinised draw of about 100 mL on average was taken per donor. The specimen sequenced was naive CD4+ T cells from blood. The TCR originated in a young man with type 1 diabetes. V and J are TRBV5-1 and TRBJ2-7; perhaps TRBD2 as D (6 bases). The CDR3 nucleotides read TGCGCCAGCAGCTTGGCAGGGCAGGAGGGCTACGAGCAGTACTTC. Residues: CASSLAGQEGYEQYF.